This TCR beta chain was sequenced for a study of CD8+CD57+ T cells in acquired aplastic anemia. It was genomic DNA that served as the template for profiling TCR beta VDJ and CDR3. In TCRdb, the reads were re-called with MiXCR into one record per CDR3 protein. The sample records approximately 190,000 distinct CDR3 sequences, 40% to 50% being singletons. Patients chosen for sequencing had shown CD8+CD57+ cell expansion by flow cytometry. This CDR3 comprises 14 residues. The V segment lost 3 bases and the J segment 10 bases; nucleotides outside the gene matches: 8. Germline V CDR1 and CDR2: SGHTA, FQGNSA. In this sample, this clonotype turned up a few times.

V usage is TRBV7-2 and J usage is TRBJ2-7; TRBD1 aligns across 11 bases. The TCR was taken from a human donor with aplastic anemia. Sequenced input: sorted CD4+, CD8+, or CD8+CD57+ T cells (not recorded which) from PBMCs. The CDR3 DNA reads as TGTGCCAGCAGCTTCTCGAGGACAGGGGGCCATCAGTACTTC. This translates into CASSFSRTGGHQYF.